This T cell receptor beta chain is drawn from a study of blood T cell repertoires in COVID-19. Turning to the study itself: Specimens from acute and convalescent COVID-19 originated in the United States, Italy and Spain. From T cells, B-cell-depleted T cells, or PBMCs came the material, which was cDNA or gDNA.

Each recovered donor of Cohort 3 presented with two negative PCRs, clearance, or symptom resolution. Original methodology: Amplification from reference gene primers served as the basis for estimated nucleated cell counts. Sequencing was performed with immunoSEQ multiplex PCR; in TCRdb, only in-frame clones are kept and a portion is missing. From that table come the V and J calls and clone size; the DNA was used to work out D and trimming. The sample lists more than 250,000 clones; 87% were seen once. Germline CDR1 reads SEHNR; CDR2 reads FQNEAQ (reference sequence). V was pared by 5 bases and J by 8 bases, with 18 bases between. The CDR3 has 14 amino acids.

Sequenced input: PBMCs or T cells enriched from blood (not recorded which). The TCR originated in a woman aged 30 to 39 who had recovered from COVID-19. The chain links TRBV7-9 to TRBJ1-2; D gene ambiguous. CDR3 amino acids: CASSTTGGETGYTF. The CDR3 DNA follows: TGTGCCAGCAGCACCACCGGTGGGGAGACGGGCTACACCTTC.